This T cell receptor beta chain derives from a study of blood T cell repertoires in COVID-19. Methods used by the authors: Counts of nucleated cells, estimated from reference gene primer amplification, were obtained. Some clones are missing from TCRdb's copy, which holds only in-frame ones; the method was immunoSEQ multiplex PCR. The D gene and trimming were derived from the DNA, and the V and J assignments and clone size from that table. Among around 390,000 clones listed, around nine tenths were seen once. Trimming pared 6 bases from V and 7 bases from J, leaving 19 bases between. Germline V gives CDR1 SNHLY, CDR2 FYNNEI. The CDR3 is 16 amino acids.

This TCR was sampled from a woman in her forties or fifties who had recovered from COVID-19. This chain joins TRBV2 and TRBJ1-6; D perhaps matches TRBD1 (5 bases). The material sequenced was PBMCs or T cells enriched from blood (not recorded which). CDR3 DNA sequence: TGTGCCAGCAGCCCCCTCGGGGAGGGGTCAAATTCACCCCTCCACTTT. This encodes CASSPLGEGSNSPLHF.